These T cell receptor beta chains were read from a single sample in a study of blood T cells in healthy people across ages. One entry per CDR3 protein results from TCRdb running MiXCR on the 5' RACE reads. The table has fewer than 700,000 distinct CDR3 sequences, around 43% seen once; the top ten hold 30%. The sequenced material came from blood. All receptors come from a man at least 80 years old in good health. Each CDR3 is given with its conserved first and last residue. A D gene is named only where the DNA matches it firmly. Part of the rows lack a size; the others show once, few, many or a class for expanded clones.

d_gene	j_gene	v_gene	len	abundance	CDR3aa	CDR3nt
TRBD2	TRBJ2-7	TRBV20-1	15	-	CSAPFSLAGEGEQYF	TGCAGTGCCCCATTCTCACTAGCGGGGGAGGGCGAGCAGTACTTC
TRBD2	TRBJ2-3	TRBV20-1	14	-	CSVGPSGGRDTQYF	TGCAGTGTAGGGCCTAGCGGGGGAAGAGATACGCAGTATTTT
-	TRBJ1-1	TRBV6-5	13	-	CASGYRQNTEAFF	TGTGCCAGCGGTTACAGACAGAACACTGAAGCTTTCTTT
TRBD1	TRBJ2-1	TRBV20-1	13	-	CSAATGVVETQFF	TGCAGTGCCGCGACAGGGGTGGTAGAGACCCAGTTCTTC
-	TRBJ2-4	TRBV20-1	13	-	CSVTEWTKNIQYF	TGCAGTGTCACGGAATGGACCAAAAACATTCAGTACTTC
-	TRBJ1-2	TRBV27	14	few	CASSPNSPNYGYTF	TGTGCCAGCAGTCCGAACAGTCCCAACTATGGCTACACCTTC
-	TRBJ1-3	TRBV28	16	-	CASSPPRESRGNTIYF	TGTGCCAGCAGTCCCCCCCGGGAGTCGAGGGGAAACACCATATATTTT
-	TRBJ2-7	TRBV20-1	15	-	CSARSSGSSSYEQYF	TGCAGTGCTAGGTCCTCAGGTTCTAGCTCCTACGAGCAGTACTTC
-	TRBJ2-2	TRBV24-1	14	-	CATSDPGRAGELFF	TGTGCCACCAGTGACCCGGGCCGTGCCGGGGAGCTGTTTTTT
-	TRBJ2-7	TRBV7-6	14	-	CASSPGVSYNEQYF	TGTGCCAGCAGTCCAGGGGTATCCTACAATGAGCAGTACTTC
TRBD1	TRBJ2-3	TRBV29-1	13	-	CSVGTGGTDTQYF	TGCAGCGTTGGGACAGGGGGCACAGATACGCAGTATTTT
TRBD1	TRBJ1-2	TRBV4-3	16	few	CASSTHGTGGGYGYTF	TGCGCCAGCAGCACCCACGGGACAGGGGGTGGCTATGGCTACACCTTC
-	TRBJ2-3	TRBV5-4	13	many	CASSLGRSDTQYF	TGTGCCAGCAGCTTGGGCAGGAGTGATACGCAGTATTTT
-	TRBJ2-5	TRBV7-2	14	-	CASSYRDTQKTQYF	TGTGCCAGCAGCTACCGGGACACCCAAAAGACCCAGTACTTC
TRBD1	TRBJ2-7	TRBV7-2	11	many	CASGQGYEQYF	TGTGCCAGTGGACAGGGCTACGAGCAGTACTTC
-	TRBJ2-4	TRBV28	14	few	CASSVQQGFNIQYF	TGTGCCAGCAGTGTGCAACAGGGTTTCAACATTCAGTACTTC
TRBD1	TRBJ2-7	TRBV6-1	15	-	CASRPDRTPSYEQYF	TGTGCCAGCAGACCGGACAGGACACCCTCCTACGAGCAGTACTTC
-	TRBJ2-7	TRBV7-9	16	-	CASSSSWRGRDYEQYF	TGTGCCAGCAGCTCCTCATGGAGGGGGCGCGACTACGAGCAGTACTTC
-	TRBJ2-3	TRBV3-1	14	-	CASSRGSGTDTQYF	TGTGCCAGCAGCCGAGGGTCTGGCACAGATACGCAGTATTTT
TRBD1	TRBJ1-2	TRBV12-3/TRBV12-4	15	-	CASTGGQGAGYGYTF	TGTGCCAGCACCGGCGGACAGGGGGCCGGCTATGGCTACACCTTC
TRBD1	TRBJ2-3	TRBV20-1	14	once	CSVPRTGNTDTQYF	TGCAGTGTTCCTAGGACAGGAAACACAGATACGCAGTATTTT
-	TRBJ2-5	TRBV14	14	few	CASSQGGWVETQYF	TGTGCCAGCAGCCAAGGCGGATGGGTAGAGACCCAGTACTTC
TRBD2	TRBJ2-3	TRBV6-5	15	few	CASSGTSGITDTQYF	TGTGCCAGCAGTGGGACTAGCGGAATCACAGATACGCAGTATTTT
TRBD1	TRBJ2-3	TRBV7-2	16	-	CASSQGTGITTDTQYF	TGTGCCAGCAGCCAGGGGACAGGGATTACGACAGATACGCAGTATTTT
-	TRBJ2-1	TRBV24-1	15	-	CATSEPAGDTNEPYF	TGTGCCACCAGTGAGCCTGCGGGGGACACCAATGAGCCGTACTTC
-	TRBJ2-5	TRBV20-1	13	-	CSARDGGLETQYF	TGCAGTGCTAGAGATGGGGGGCTGGAGACCCAGTACTTC
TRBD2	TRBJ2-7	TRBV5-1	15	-	CASSLDGRPDYEQYF	TGCGCCAGCAGCTTGGACGGGAGGCCAGACTACGAGCAGTACTTC
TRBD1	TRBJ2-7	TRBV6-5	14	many	CASSDRGTYNEQYF	TGTGCCAGCAGTGACAGGGGGACCTACAATGAGCAGTACTTC
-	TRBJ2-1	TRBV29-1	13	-	CSDVPTAGYEQFF	TGCAGCGACGTTCCAACAGCTGGGTATGAGCAGTTCTTC
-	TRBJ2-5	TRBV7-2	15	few	CASSLQWGSRETQYF	TGTGCCAGCAGCTTACAGTGGGGCAGCAGAGAGACCCAGTACTTC
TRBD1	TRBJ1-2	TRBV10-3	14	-	CAIRRTGALYGYTF	TGTGCCATCAGAAGGACAGGGGCACTCTATGGCTACACCTTC
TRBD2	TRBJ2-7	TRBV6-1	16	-	CASSNPPWGGFYEQYF	TGTGCCAGCAGTAACCCCCCGTGGGGGGGGTTCTACGAGCAGTACTTC
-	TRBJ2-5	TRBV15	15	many	CATSREKLNQETQYF	TGTGCCACCAGCAGAGAGAAGCTCAACCAAGAGACCCAGTACTTC
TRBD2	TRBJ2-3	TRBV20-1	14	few	CSALLAGSTDTQYF	TGCAGTGCTCTACTAGCGGGCAGCACAGATACGCAGTATTTT
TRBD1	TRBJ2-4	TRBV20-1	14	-	CSAGETGGKNIQYF	TGCAGTGCGGGAGAGACAGGGGGCAAAAACATTCAGTACTTC
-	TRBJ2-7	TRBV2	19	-	CASIGHGDSPKGSYNEQYF	TGTGCCAGCATTGGGCATGGCGACAGTCCAAAAGGGTCCTACAATGAGCAGTACTTC
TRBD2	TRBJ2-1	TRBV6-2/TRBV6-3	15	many	CASSYLGLAEDEQFF	TGTGCCAGCAGTTACTTAGGACTAGCAGAAGATGAGCAGTTCTTC
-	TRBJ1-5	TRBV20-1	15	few	CSALQGLLSNQPQHF	TGCAGTGCTTTACAGGGTCTCCTAAGCAATCAGCCCCAGCATTTT
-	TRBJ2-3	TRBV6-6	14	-	CASSYTGEPSTQYF	TGTGCCAGCAGTTACACGGGTGAACCCAGTACGCAGTATTTT
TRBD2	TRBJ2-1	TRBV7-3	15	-	CASSLTSASYNGQFF	TGTGCCAGCAGCCTCACTAGCGCCTCCTACAATGGGCAGTTCTTC
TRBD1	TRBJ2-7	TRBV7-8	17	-	CASSLAGGTGGLYEQYF	TGTGCCAGCAGCTTAGCGGGGGGGACAGGGGGTCTCTACGAGCAGTACTTC
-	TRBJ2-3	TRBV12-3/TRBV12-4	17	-	CASSLGRSRARGDTEYF	TGTGCCAGCAGTTTAGGGAGGTCGAGAGCGAGGGGGGATACGGAGTATTTT
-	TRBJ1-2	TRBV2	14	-	CASSLRGTNYGYTF	TGTGCCAGCAGTCTACGGGGAACTAACTATGGCTACACCTTC
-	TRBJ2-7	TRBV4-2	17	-	CASSQGVNGGGGNEQYF	TGTGCCAGCAGCCAAGGAGTCAACGGGGGAGGAGGGAACGAGCAGTACTTC
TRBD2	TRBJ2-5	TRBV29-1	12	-	CSVVWGGETQYF	TGCAGCGTTGTCTGGGGAGGGGAGACCCAGTACTTC